A single T cell receptor beta chain is shown here with its context. What it recognizes is unknown. The sample comes from a study of cytotoxic CD8 clonotypes in ibrutinib-treated CLL. Study-level findings and limits: The study sampled sustained-remission and progressing patients at different times. With treatment, public clonotypes, which were uncommon, either contracted or remained stable.

CDR1 SNHLY and CDR2 FYNNEI come from the germline V gene. Unmatched junction bases numbered 12, after V lost 6 bases and J lost 3 bases. The CDR3 has 16 residues. A 1 in 200,000 to 1 in 1 million T cell depth was the sequencing target. Method: immunoSEQ multiplex PCR; TCRdb's copy keeps in-frame clones and lacks some. The sample shows about 130,000 clones, approximately 80% of them seen only once. The V gene is TRBV2, the J gene TRBJ2-3; 7 nucleotides line up with TRBD1. The source is a human donor with chronic lymphocytic leukemia. Sequenced material: PBMCs, taken after 12 months of ibrutinib treatment. In nucleotides, the CDR3 is TGTGCCAGCAGACTGCTCACAGGGGTGGGGACAGATACGCAGTATTTT. It yields the protein CASRLLTGVGTDTQYF.